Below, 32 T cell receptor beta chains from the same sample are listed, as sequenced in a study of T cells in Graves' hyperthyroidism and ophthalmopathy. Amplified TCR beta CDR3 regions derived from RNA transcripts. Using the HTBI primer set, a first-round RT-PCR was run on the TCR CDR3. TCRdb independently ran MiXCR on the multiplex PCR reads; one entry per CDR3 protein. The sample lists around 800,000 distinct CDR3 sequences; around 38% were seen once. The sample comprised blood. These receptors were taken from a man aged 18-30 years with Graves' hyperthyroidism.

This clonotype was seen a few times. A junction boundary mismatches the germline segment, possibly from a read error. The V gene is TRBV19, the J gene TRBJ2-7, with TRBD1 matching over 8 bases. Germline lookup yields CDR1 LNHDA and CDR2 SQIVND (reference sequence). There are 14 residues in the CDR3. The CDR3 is CASSPWTGTYGQYF. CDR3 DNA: TGTGCCAGTAGTCCTTGGACAGGGACCTACGGGCAGTACTTC.

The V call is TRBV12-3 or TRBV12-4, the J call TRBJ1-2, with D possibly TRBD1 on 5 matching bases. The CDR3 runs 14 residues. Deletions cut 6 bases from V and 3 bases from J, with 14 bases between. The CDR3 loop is CASRADGGDYGYTF. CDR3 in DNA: TGTGCCAGCAGAGCGGACGGGGGGGACTATGGCTACACCTTC.

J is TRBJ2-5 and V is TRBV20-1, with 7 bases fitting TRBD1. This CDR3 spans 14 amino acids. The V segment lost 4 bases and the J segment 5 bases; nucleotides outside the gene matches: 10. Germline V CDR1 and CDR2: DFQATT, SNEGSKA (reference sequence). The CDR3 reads CSATGRGRMETQYF. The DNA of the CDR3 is TGCAGTGCTACGGGTAGGGGGCGGATGGAGACCCAGTACTTC.

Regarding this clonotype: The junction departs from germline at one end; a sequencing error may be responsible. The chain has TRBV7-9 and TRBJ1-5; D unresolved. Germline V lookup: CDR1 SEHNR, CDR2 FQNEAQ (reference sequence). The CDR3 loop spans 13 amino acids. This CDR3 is CVSSFQLNQPQHF. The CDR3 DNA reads TGTGTCAGCAGCTTCCAGCTGAATCAGCCCCAGCATTTT.

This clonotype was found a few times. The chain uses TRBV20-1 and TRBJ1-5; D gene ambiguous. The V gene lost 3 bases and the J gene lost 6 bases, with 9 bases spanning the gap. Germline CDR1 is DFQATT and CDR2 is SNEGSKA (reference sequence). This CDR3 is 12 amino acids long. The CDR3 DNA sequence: TGCAGTGCTAGCCAGGAGGGTCAGCCCCAGCATTTT. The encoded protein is CSASQEGQPQHF.

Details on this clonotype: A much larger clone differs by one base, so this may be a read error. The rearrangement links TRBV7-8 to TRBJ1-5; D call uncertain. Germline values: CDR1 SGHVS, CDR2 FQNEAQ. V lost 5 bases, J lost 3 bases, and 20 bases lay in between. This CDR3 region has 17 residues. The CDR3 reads CASSARTGPNLNQPQHF. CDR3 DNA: TGTGCCAGCAGCGCAAGAACGGGCCCCAACCTCAATCAGCCCCAGCATTTT.

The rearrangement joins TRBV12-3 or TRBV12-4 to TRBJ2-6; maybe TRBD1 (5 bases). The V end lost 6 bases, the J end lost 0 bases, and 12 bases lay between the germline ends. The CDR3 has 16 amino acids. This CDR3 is CASRTTGNSGANVLTF. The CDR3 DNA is TGTGCCAGCAGGACCACAGGAAACTCTGGGGCCAACGTCCTGACTTTC.

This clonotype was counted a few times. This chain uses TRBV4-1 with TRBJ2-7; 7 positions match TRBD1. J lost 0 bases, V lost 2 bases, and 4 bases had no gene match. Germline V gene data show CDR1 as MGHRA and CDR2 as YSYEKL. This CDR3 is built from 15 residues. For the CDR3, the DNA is TGCGCCAGCAGCCAACGGGACAGAACCTCCTACGAGCAGTACTTC. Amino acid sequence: CASSQRDRTSYEQYF.

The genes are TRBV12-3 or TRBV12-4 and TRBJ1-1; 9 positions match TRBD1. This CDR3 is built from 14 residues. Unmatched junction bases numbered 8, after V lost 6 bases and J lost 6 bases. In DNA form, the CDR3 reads TGTGCCAGCAGCCCGACAGGGGGAGTTTCTGAAGCTTTCTTT. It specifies CASSPTGGVSEAFF.

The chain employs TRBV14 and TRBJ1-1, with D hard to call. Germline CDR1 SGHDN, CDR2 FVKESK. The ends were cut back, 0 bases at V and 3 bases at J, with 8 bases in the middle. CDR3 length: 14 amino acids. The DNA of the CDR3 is TGTGCCAGCAGCCAAGACAGCGATTACACTGAAGCTTTCTTT. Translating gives CASSQDSDYTEAFF. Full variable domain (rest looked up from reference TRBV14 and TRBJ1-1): EAGVTQFPSHSVIEKGQTVTLRCDPISGHDNLYWYRRVMGKEIKFLLHFVKESKQDESGMPNNRFLAERTGGTYSTLKVQPAELEDSGVYFCASSQDSDYTEAFFGQGTRLTVV.

This CDR3 is CASSSTGGSLNSPLHF. The CDR3 DNA reads TGTGCCAGCAGCTCGACAGGGGGCAGCCTTAATTCACCCCTCCACTTT. The chain uses TRBV7-9 and TRBJ1-6; 10 bases align to TRBD1. The CDR3 is 16 residues long. With 4 bases clipped from V and 6 bases from J, the junction kept 6 bases outside the gene matches. The germline CDR1 and CDR2 sequences are SEHNR and FQNEAQ (reference sequence).

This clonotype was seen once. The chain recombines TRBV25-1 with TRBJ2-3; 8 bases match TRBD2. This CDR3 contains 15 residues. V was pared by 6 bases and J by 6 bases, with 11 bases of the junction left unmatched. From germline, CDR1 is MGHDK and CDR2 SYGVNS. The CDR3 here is CASSFSGNLADTQYF. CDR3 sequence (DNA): TGTGCCAGCAGCTTTAGCGGGAACCTCGCCGATACGCAGTATTTT.

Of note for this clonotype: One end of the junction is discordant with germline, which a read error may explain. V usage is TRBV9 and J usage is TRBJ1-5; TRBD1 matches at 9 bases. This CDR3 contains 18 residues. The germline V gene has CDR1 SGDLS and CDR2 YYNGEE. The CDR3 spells CASSSTGQGRNSNQPQHF. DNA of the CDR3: TGTGCTAGCAGCTCAACCGGACAGGGGAGAAATAGCAATCAGCCCCAGCATTTT.

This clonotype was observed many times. CDR3: CASRPGGSGANVLTF. The CDR3 DNA sequence: TGTGCCAGCAGGCCTGGAGGCTCTGGGGCCAACGTCCTGACTTTC. The J gene is TRBJ2-6, the V gene TRBV5-8; TRBD2 is a possible D gene (5 bases). In germline, CDR1 is SGHTS, CDR2 YDEGEE. V was pared by 5 bases and J by 0 bases, with 9 bases between. The CDR3 sequence is 15 residues long.

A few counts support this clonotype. CDR3 DNA sequence: TGTGCCATCAGTGAGACCGAAGGGGGGGATCAGCCCCAGCATTTT. This gives the protein CAISETEGGDQPQHF. The rearrangement uses TRBV10-3 and TRBJ1-5; possible D gene TRBD1, 6 bases. Between the trimmed V and J ends, which lost 2 bases and 5 bases, there was a span of 13 bases. CDR1 ENHRY and CDR2 SYGVKD come from the germline V gene. The CDR3 sequence is 15 residues long.

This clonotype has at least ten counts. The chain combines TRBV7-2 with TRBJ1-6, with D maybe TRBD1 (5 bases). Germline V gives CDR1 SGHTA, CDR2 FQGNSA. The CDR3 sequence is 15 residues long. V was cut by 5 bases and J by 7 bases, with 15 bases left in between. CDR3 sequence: CASSPGEGNNSPLHF. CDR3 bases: TGTGCCAGCAGCCCGGGGGAGGGGAACAATTCACCCCTCCACTTT.

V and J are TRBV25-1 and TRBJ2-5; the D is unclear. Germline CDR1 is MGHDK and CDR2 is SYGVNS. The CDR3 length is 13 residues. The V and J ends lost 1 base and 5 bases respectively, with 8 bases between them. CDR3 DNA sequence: TGTGCCAGCAGTGAATCGTCTGACGAGACCCAGTACTTC. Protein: CASSESSDETQYF.

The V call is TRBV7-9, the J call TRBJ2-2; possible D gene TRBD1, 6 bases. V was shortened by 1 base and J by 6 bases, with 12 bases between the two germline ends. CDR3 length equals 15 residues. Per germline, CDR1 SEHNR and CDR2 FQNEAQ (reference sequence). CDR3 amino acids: CASSLGQGIAGELFF. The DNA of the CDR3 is TGTGCCAGCAGCTTAGGCCAGGGGATCGCCGGGGAGCTGTTTTTT.

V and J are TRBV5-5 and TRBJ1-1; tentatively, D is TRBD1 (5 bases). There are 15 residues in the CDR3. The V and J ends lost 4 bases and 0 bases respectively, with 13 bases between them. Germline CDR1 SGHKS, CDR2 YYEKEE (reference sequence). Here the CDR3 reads CASSLGAEMNTEAFF. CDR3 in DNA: TGTGCCAGCAGCCTCGGGGCTGAGATGAACACTGAAGCTTTCTTT.

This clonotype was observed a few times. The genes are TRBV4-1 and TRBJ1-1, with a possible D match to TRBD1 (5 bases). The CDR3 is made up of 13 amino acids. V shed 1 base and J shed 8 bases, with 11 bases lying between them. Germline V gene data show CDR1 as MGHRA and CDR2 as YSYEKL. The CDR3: CASSQVGETEAFF. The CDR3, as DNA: TGCGCCAGCAGCCAAGTGGGGGAAACGGAAGCTTTCTTT.

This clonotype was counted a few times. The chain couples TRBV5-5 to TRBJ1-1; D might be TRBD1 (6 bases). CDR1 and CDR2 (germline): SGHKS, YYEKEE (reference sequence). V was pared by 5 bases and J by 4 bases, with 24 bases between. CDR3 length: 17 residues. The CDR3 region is CASSSDSRLGRGTEAFF. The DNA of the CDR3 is TGTGCCAGCAGTTCGGACAGCCGGCTGGGTCGCGGCACTGAAGCTTTCTTT.

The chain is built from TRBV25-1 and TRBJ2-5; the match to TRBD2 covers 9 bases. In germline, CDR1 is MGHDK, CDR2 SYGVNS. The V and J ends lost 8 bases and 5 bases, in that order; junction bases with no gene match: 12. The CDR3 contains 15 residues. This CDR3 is CASVVGGGALETQYF. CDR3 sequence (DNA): TGTGCCAGCGTAGTAGGCGGGGGGGCCTTGGAGACCCAGTACTTC.

The CDR3 is CASSLWGTGNGNTIYF. CDR3 sequence (DNA): TGCGCCAGCAGCTTGTGGGGGACAGGGAATGGAAACACCATATATTTT. V usage is TRBV5-1 and J usage is TRBJ1-3; 9 positions agree with TRBD1. Germline V lookup: CDR1 SGHRS, CDR2 YFSETQ. CDR3 length: 16 residues. The ends lost 1 base at V and 3 bases at J; junction bases unmatched: 5.

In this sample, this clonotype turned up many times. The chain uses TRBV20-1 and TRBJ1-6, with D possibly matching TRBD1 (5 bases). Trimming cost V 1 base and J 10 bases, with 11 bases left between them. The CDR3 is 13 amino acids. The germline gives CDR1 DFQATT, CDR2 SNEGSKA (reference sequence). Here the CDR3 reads CSARGGEGSPLHF. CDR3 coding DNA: TGCAGTGCTAGAGGGGGGGAGGGCTCACCCCTCCACTTT.

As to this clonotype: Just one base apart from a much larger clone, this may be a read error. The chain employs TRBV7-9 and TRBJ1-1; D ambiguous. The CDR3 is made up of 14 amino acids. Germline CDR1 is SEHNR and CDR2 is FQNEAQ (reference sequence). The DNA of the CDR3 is TGTGCCGGCAGCGGACCGGGTGGTGGCACTGAAGCTTTCTTT. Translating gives CAGSGPGGGTEAFF.

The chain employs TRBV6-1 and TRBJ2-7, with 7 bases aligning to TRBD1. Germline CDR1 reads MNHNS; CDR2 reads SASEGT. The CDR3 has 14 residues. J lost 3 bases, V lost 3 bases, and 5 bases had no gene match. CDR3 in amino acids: CASSDRDRNYEQYF. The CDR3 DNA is TGTGCCAGCAGTGACCGGGACAGAAACTACGAGCAGTACTTC.

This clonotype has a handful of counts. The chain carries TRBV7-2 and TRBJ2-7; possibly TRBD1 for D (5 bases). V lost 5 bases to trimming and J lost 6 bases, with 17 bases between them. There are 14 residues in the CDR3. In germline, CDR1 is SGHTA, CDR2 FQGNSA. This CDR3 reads CASSPRAQAFEQYF. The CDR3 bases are TGTGCCAGCAGCCCCAGGGCTCAGGCCTTCGAGCAGTACTTC.

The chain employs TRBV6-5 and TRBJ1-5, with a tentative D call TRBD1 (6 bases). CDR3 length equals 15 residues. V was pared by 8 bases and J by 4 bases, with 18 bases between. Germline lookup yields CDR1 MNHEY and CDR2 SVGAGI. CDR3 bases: TGTGCCAGCTCTAGTTCAGGGGTGCTTAATCAGCCCCAGCATTTT. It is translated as CASSSSGVLNQPQHF.

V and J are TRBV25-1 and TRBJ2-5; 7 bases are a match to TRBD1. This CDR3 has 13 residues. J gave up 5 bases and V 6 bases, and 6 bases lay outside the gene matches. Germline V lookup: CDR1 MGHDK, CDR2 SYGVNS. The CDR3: CASSQTGLETQYF. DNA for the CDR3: TGTGCCAGCAGCCAGACAGGGCTCGAGACCCAGTACTTC.

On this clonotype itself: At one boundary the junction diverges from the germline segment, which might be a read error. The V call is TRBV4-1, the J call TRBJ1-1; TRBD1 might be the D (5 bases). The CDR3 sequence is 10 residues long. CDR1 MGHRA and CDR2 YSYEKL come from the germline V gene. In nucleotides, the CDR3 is TGTGCCTGGGGGTACACTGAAGCTTTCTTT. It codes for CAWGYTEAFF.

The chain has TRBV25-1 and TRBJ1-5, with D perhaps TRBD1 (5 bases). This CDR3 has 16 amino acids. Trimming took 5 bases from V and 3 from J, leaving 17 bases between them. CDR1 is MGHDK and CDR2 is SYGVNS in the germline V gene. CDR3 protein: CASSLGQGRVNQPQHF. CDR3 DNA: TGTGCCAGCAGTTTAGGGCAGGGAAGGGTCAATCAGCCCCAGCATTTT.

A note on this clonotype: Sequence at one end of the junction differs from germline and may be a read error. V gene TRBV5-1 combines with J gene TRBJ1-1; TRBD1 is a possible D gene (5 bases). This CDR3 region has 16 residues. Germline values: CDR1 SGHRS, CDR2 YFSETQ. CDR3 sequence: CASSLGGPLGTTEAFF. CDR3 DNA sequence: TGTGCCAGCAGCTTGGGGGGACCCCTAGGAACCACTGAAGCTTTCTTT.